This T cell receptor beta chain was observed in a study of shared clonotypes between healthy human individuals. Study findings and constraints: Naive subsets, compared against memory subsets, generally had larger estimated richness values.

V shed 3 bases and J shed 2 bases, with 23 bases lying between them. CDR3 size: 18 residues. CDR1 is SGHTA, CDR2 FQGNSA, per germline. Sequencing was performed with immunoSEQ multiplex PCR; in TCRdb, only in-frame clones are kept and a portion is missing. The sample shows about 300,000 clones, around 74% of them seen only once. In the case of this clone: Its antigen is still unknown.

The sequence came from a man aged 25 to 40 in good health. The sequenced sample was memory CD4+ T cells sorted from blood. The subset: CD45RA-negative fraction. This rearrangement joins TRBV7-2 to TRBJ2-7; TRBD2 is a possible D gene (6 bases). The DNA of the CDR3 is TGTGCCAGCAGCTTTCCTAGCCAGACTAGGAGTGGGCCCTACGAGCAGTACTTC. It codes for CASSFPSQTRSGPYEQYF.